These T cell receptor beta chains were read from a single sample in a study of blood T cell repertoires in COVID-19. The table came from immunoSEQ multiplex PCR; TCRdb's copy has only in-frame clones and leaves some out. Of 350,000 to 450,000 clones listed, around 89% are singletons. Input material: peripheral blood. The receptor source for this set is a middle-aged man with acute or convalescent COVID-19. The CDR3 runs from the conserved cysteine through the conserved F or W. Fields, in order: J gene, clone size, V gene, D gene, CDR3 DNA, CDR3 protein. D genes are given only for firm matches. Not every row has a clone size; where given, it reads once, few, many or a size class.

TRBJ1-5,-,TRBV19,TRBD1,TGTGCCAGTAGTCAATCGGGACAGGGGTATCAGCCCCAGCATTTT,CASSQSGQGYQPQHF
TRBJ1-2,-,TRBV19,TRBD1,TGTGCCACCAATGACAGGGGTCCTTCCTATGGCTACACCTTC,CATNDRGPSYGYTF
TRBJ2-7,-,TRBV19,-,TGTGCCAGTAGTATAGATCGGAGCGGAATCTACGAGCAGTACTTC,CASSIDRSGIYEQYF
TRBJ2-7,-,TRBV28,-,TGTGCCAGCAGTTTAAGGGGTCCCTACGAGCAGTACTTC,CASSLRGPYEQYF
TRBJ2-1,-,TRBV14,-,TGTGCCAGCAGCCAATCTCTCCAGAATGAGCAGTTCTTC,CASSQSLQNEQFF
TRBJ2-7,-,TRBV13,TRBD2,TGTGCCAGCAGCCGGACTAGCGAGGGCTACGAGCAGTACTTC,CASSRTSEGYEQYF
TRBJ2-1,-,TRBV5-4,-,TGTGCCAGCAGCACCCAGACTTCGAGCTCCTACAATGAGCAGTTCTTC,CASSTQTSSSYNEQFF
TRBJ2-5,-,TRBV7-8,-,TGTGCCAGCAGCCGCGGTCGGAAGACCCAGTACTTC,CASSRGRKTQYF
TRBJ1-4,-,TRBV5-1,-,TGCGCCAGCAGCGGATACAGTGCAACTAATGAAAAACTGTTTTTT,CASSGYSATNEKLFF
TRBJ2-1,once,TRBV10-3,TRBD1,TGTGCCATCAGTGAGTCAGGGACAGGGGACCGTTACAATGAGCAGTTCTTC,CAISESGTGDRYNEQFF
TRBJ1-2,-,TRBV19,TRBD1,TGTGCCAGTACCAGGACCGGGACAGGCTATGGCTACACCTTC,CASTRTGTGYGYTF
TRBJ2-7,many,TRBV7-9,-,TGTGCCAGCAGCTCCGCCCCGCAGGCTAGCTCTTACGAGCAGTACTTC,CASSSAPQASSYEQYF
TRBJ2-1,-,TRBV6-5,-,TGTGCCAGCACCGTGTATAATGAGCAGTTCTTC,CASTVYNEQFF
TRBJ1-1,-,TRBV29-1,TRBD1,TGCAGCGTTGTTCGCGGACAGGGTTTGACTGAAGCTTTCTTT,CSVVRGQGLTEAFF
TRBJ2-7,-,TRBV5-1,TRBD1,TGCGCCAGCAGCTTGGGGGACAGCCCCAGGCGGTTGACCTACGAGCAGTACTTC,CASSLGDSPRRLTYEQYF
TRBJ2-3,-,TRBV7-9,TRBD1,TGTGCCAGCAGCTCCGTCGGGACAGGGGACTCTAGCACAGATACGCAGTATTTT,CASSSVGTGDSSTDTQYF
TRBJ1-2,-,TRBV5-1,-,TGCGCCAGCAGCTTGAACCCGGGACAAGGAGCCTATGGCTACACCTTC,CASSLNPGQGAYGYTF
TRBJ1-4,once,TRBV6-2/TRBV6-3,-,TGTGCCAGCAGCCGGGGGACGGGAGGCTGGAATGAAAAACTGTTTTTT,CASSRGTGGWNEKLFF
TRBJ2-7,-,TRBV7-6,-,TGTGCCAGCAGCTTAGGGCGGGGGCCTCTAGGGGAGCAGTACTTC,CASSLGRGPLGEQYF
TRBJ1-2,-,TRBV6-5,-,TGTGCCAGCAAGGAGGATGGTGGCTACACCTTC,CASKEDGGYTF
TRBJ1-1,-,TRBV18,-,TGTGCCAGCTCACCACCGGGGCGGTTGAACACTGAAGCTTTCTTT,CASSPPGRLNTEAFF
TRBJ2-3,-,TRBV15,-,TGTGCCACCAGCAGAGCCAGGGGGGTTCTCGCAGATACGCAGTATTTT,CATSRARGVLADTQYF
TRBJ2-2,-,TRBV27,-,TGTGCCAGCAGCCTACTCGTCGCCGGGGAGCTGTTTTTT,CASSLLVAGELFF
TRBJ1-2,few,TRBV6-2/TRBV6-3,-,TGTGCCAGCAGTTACGTCTCGGGACTCACTGGCTACACCTTC,CASSYVSGLTGYTF
TRBJ1-4,-,TRBV7-9,TRBD1,TGTGCCAGCAGCTGGACAGGGGGCGGTTATCTTTATGAAAAACTGTTTTTT,CASSWTGGGYLYEKLFF
TRBJ2-7,-,TRBV9,TRBD1,TGTGCCAGCAGCGCAGGGGGACAGGGCCTTTACGAGCAGTACTTC,CASSAGGQGLYEQYF
TRBJ2-2,-,TRBV19,-,TGTGCCAGTAGTAAGGCTGGAGAGACCGGGGAGCTGTTTTTT,CASSKAGETGELFF
TRBJ2-5,-,TRBV27,-,TGTGCCAGCAGTTTGGGGGCCAAAGGGGAGACCCAGTACTTC,CASSLGAKGETQYF
TRBJ2-3,-,TRBV6-2/TRBV6-3,TRBD2,TGTGCCAGCAGTTACCCAGCGGGGGGGTATGTCGGTGGGGCAGATACGCAGTATTTT,CASSYPAGGYVGGADTQYF
TRBJ2-7,-,TRBV11-2,-,TGTGCCAGCAGCTTAGATCCAGGGGAATCCTACGAGCAGTACTTC,CASSLDPGESYEQYF
TRBJ2-5,-,TRBV6-5,-,TGTGCCAGCAGTTACCGGGGATTCGGGGAGACCCAGTACTTC,CASSYRGFGETQYF
TRBJ1-2,-,TRBV29-1,TRBD1,TGCAGCGTTGAAGTAAGGTTGAGATGGTGGCGGGACAGGGGGCGCGACTATGGCTACACCTTC,CSVEVRLRWWRDRGRDYGYTF
TRBJ2-4,-,TRBV4-3,TRBD2,TGCGCCAGCAGCCAAGATCGCGGGGGGTCAGCCAAAAACATTCAGTACTTC,CASSQDRGGSAKNIQYF
TRBJ1-4,-,TRBV27,-,TGTGCCAGCAAGATTATGATGCCGGGGTTGGAAAAACTGTTTTTT,CASKIMMPGLEKLFF
TRBJ2-4,few,TRBV4-1,TRBD1,TGCGCCAGCAGCTTAATAGGGGGCAGGTTAGCCAAAAACATTCAGTACTTC,CASSLIGGRLAKNIQYF
TRBJ2-3,once,TRBV9,TRBD2,TGTGCCAGCAGCCCCGGACTAGCAGATACGCAGTATTTT,CASSPGLADTQYF
TRBJ2-7,-,TRBV4-1,-,TGCGCCAGCAGCCACGCGACAGAGCCCGAGCAGTACTTC,CASSHATEPEQYF
TRBJ2-1,-,TRBV7-3,-,TGTGCCAGCAGCTTAACCGGGGTCTCAGTCTACAATGAGCAGTTCTTC,CASSLTGVSVYNEQFF
TRBJ2-1,-,TRBV19,TRBD2,TGTGCCAGTAGTATTGCTGCCGGGACTAGCTTCCAGAGTGAGCAGTTCTTC,CASSIAAGTSFQSEQFF
TRBJ1-2,once,TRBV5-6,TRBD1,TGTGCCAGCAGCTTCTCAGGGGGCATCTATGGCTACACCTTC,CASSFSGGIYGYTF
TRBJ2-3,-,TRBV6-4,-,TGTGCCAGCAGTGACGGGGGGGCAGGGGATACGCAGTATTTT,CASSDGGAGDTQYF
TRBJ1-1,-,TRBV27,TRBD1,TGTGCCAGCAGTTGGGGACAGGTGAACACTGAAGCTTTCTTT,CASSWGQVNTEAFF
TRBJ1-5,-,TRBV30,TRBD1,TGTGCCTGGGGGACAGGGGGCGCGAATTTTGAGCCCCAGCATTTT,CAWGTGGANFEPQHF
TRBJ2-1,-,TRBV2,-,TGTGCCAGCAGTGAGATCTCAGGCAATGAGCAGTTCTTC,CASSEISGNEQFF
TRBJ1-1,once,TRBV27,-,TGTGCCAGCAGTTACGGGGGTATCACTGAAGCTTTCTTT,CASSYGGITEAFF
TRBJ2-5,-,TRBV14,TRBD2,TGTGCCAGCAGCCATCAGCGACGACTAGCGGGGGGCGAGACCCAGTACTTC,CASSHQRRLAGGETQYF
TRBJ2-7,once,TRBV29-1,TRBD1,TGCAGCGCCACCCCGGACAGGGGTCCCTACGAGCAGTACTTC,CSATPDRGPYEQYF
TRBJ1-4,-,TRBV19,-,TGTGCCAGTAGTATAGGCAGGGCGAATGAAAAACTGTTTTTT,CASSIGRANEKLFF
TRBJ1-2,-,TRBV29-1,-,TGCAGCGTCGGCGAAGGACAGTCCCTTACCTTC,CSVGEGQSLTF
TRBJ2-1,-,TRBV6-6,-,TGTGCCAGCAGCCGCGAGGGTAGTCGGAATGAGCAGTTCTTC,CASSREGSRNEQFF
TRBJ1-4,-,TRBV2,TRBD1,TGTGCCAGCAGTGAAGCGCTTTATACCAGGGACAGGGGGCGAGAAAAACTGTTTTTT,CASSEALYTRDRGREKLFF
TRBJ2-7,-,TRBV7-2,-,TGTGCCAGCAGCCCCCGCACCGGGACACTCATTTACGAGCAGTACTTC,CASSPRTGTLIYEQYF
TRBJ2-7,-,TRBV9,-,TGTGCCAGCAGCGCTGGAGGGGGCGGGGAACCAATTTACGAGCAGTACTTC,CASSAGGGGEPIYEQYF